These 14 T cell receptor beta chains were all obtained from the same sample, sequenced in a study of T cell responses to AZD1222 COVID-19 vaccine. The repertoire was sequenced with immunoSEQ multiplex PCR; TCRdb's copy has only in-frame clones and lacks some. In the table there are tens of thousands of clones, about nine tenths of which are singletons. The input for sequencing was peripheral blood, taken 28 days after the second AZD1222 dose. These receptors were collected from an adult who received the AZD1222 COVID-19 vaccine.

The chain employs TRBV6-1 and TRBJ2-1, with D hard to call. The V gene's germline CDR1 is MNHNS and CDR2 SASEGT. V shed 3 bases and J shed 1 base, with 16 bases lying between them. The CDR3 extends over 17 amino acids. CDR3 sequence: CASSDVRTRGSYNEQFF. The CDR3 DNA follows: TGTGCCAGCAGTGATGTGAGGACGCGAGGTTCCTACAATGAGCAGTTCTTC.

This clone was counted between two and nine times. The chain couples TRBV14 to TRBJ2-7; TRBD2 is a possible D gene (6 bases). V gave up 4 bases and J gave up 2 bases, with 18 bases separating them. The CDR3 has 16 amino acids. CDR1 SGHDN and CDR2 FVKESK come from the germline V gene. CDR3 sequence reads: CASSRGLSGMAYEQYF. The CDR3 DNA sequence: TGTGCCAGCAGCCGTGGACTATCGGGGATGGCCTACGAGCAGTACTTC.

The chain couples TRBV19 to TRBJ2-2; 7 bases are shared with TRBD1. After removal of 1 base from V and 5 bases from J, the junction contained 4 bases not matched to a gene. The CDR3 totals 15 residues. The germline gives CDR1 LNHDA, CDR2 SQIVND (reference sequence). Here the CDR3 DNA reads TGTGCCAGTAGTATAGGGGACAGCCATACCGGGGAGCTGTTTTTT. This sequence encodes CASSIGDSHTGELFF. Together with reference TRBV19 and TRBJ2-2, the CDR3 gives the full variable domain: DGGITQSPKYLFRKEGQNVTLSCEQNLNHDAMYWYRQDPGQGLRLIYYSQIVNDFQKGDIAEGYSVSREKKESFPLTVTSAQKNPTAFYLCASSIGDSHTGELFFGEGSRLTVL.

The chain recombines TRBV20-1 with TRBJ1-1, with TRBD1 identical over 7 bases. The junction had 3 bases not matched to a gene; V was cut back by 3 bases and J by 5 bases. Germline CDR1 is DFQATT and CDR2 is SNEGSKA (reference sequence). This CDR3 is 12 amino acids long. CDR3 region: CSASAGGTEAFF. The CDR3 region has the DNA TGCAGTGCTAGTGCAGGGGGAACTGAAGCTTTCTTT.

V gene TRBV11-2 combines with J gene TRBJ2-2; D is possibly TRBD1 or TRBD2 (5 bases each). In germline, CDR1 is SGHAT, CDR2 FQNNGV. V was pared by 4 bases and J by 1 base, with 10 bases between. This CDR3 has 15 amino acids. CDR3 nucleotide sequence: TGTGCCAGCAGCTCGGGACCCATGAACACCGGGGAGCTGTTTTTT. Amino acids: CASSSGPMNTGELFF.

The chain links TRBV6-5 to TRBJ2-5; the D is unclear. The CDR3 is made up of 12 amino acids. V was clipped by 8 bases and J by 4 bases, with 11 bases between them. Germline lookup yields CDR1 MNHEY and CDR2 SVGAGI. The CDR3 DNA sequence: TGTGCCAGCTCTATCCCCTCAGAGACCCAGTACTTC. Residues: CASSIPSETQYF.

The chain recombines TRBV18 with TRBJ2-5; 9 bases align to TRBD1. Germline CDR1 is KGHSH and CDR2 is LQKENI. The V gene end was trimmed by 5 bases and the J gene end by 4 bases; junction bases not matched to a gene: 5. The CDR3 consists of 14 residues. The CDR3 here is CASSSGQGGETQYF. In DNA form, the CDR3 reads TGTGCCAGCTCATCGGGACAGGGTGGAGAGACCCAGTACTTC.

CDR3 coding DNA: TGCGCCAGCAGCCAAGAAGGGGCTAGCGGACCCACAGATACGCAGTATTTT. This translates into CASSQEGASGPTDTQYF. V usage is TRBV4-3 and J usage is TRBJ2-3; 7 nucleotides align to TRBD2. CDR3 length: 17 residues. V shed 0 bases, J shed 2 bases, and the junction held 8 bases outside the gene matches. Germline V gene sequence: CDR1 LGHNA, CDR2 YSLEER.

The chain recombines TRBV29-1 with TRBJ1-2, with 7 bases identical to TRBD1. The CDR3 runs 14 residues. The germline V gene has CDR1 SQVTM and CDR2 ANQGSEA. The V gene end was trimmed by 4 bases and the J gene end by 3 bases; junction bases not matched to a gene: 8. The CDR3 here is CSVVPGGGDYGYTF. The CDR3 coding sequence is TGCAGCGTTGTGCCAGGGGGAGGTGACTATGGCTACACCTTC.

This chain links TRBV9 with TRBJ1-1; no reliable D call. The CDR3 loop spans 13 amino acids. V gave up 0 bases and J gave up 2 bases, with 5 bases separating them. CDR1 SGDLS and CDR2 YYNGEE come from the germline V gene. For the CDR3, the DNA is TGTGCCAGCAGCGTAGGTAGTAACACTGAAGCTTTCTTT. It encodes CASSVGSNTEAFF.

The chain is built from TRBV2 and TRBJ1-1; D remains unclear. The germline V and J ends were trimmed by 8 bases and 4 bases, with 14 bases remaining between them. Germline V lookup: CDR1 SNHLY, CDR2 FYNNEI. This CDR3 region has 13 residues. CDR3 bases: TGTGCCAGCTTGTTGCAATTAGGCACTGAAGCTTTCTTT. It specifies CASLLQLGTEAFF.

The chain couples TRBV4-1 to TRBJ2-7; 13 nucleotides agree with TRBD2. The CDR3 covers 17 residues. Germline CDR1 reads MGHRA; CDR2 reads YSYEKL. V lost 1 base, J lost 7 bases, and 10 bases stayed unmatched. CDR3 protein: CASSQGRGLAGDPEQYF. CDR3 sequence (DNA): TGCGCCAGCAGCCAAGGGCGCGGACTAGCGGGAGATCCAGAGCAGTACTTC.

The genes are TRBV30 and TRBJ2-4, with TRBD2 identical over 10 bases. The CDR3 sequence is 15 residues long. Germline CDR1 GTSNPN, CDR2 SVGIG (reference sequence). Unmatched junction bases numbered 3, after V lost 3 bases and J lost 1 base. As DNA, the CDR3 is TGTGCCTGGAGGGGAGCGGGGGGGGCCAAAAACATTCAGTACTTC. Protein sequence: CAWRGAGGAKNIQYF.

The genes are TRBV6-2 or TRBV6-3 and TRBJ2-6; D ambiguous. In germline, CDR1 is MNHEY, CDR2 SVGEGT. This CDR3 spans 16 amino acids. The V end lost 0 bases, the J end lost 1 base, and 7 bases lay between the germline ends. The CDR3 loop is CASSYSEGSGANVLTF. CDR3 DNA: TGTGCCAGCAGTTACTCAGAAGGGTCTGGGGCCAACGTCCTGACTTTC.